The rows below give T cell receptor beta chains drawn from one sample of a study of T-cell reconstitution after alpha-beta-depleted transplantation in children. TCRdb re-called the PCR reads with MiXCR, one entry per CDR3 protein. The sample includes around 960,000 distinct CDR3 sequences, roughly 29% of them seen just once. The sample in question was PBMCs, mostly from graft donor cells, obtained 360 days after TCRalphabeta/CD19-depleted stem cell transplant. The receptor source for this set is a boy in the first two years of life who had a stem cell transplant for SCID, so the T cells may come from the graft donor. Both conserved end residues are part of each CDR3. A D gene is named only where the DNA matches it firmly. Clone size is stated in some rows and not others, as once, few, many or a class when expanded.

V gene,clone size,J gene,D gene,CDR3 DNA,CDR3 protein
TRBV12-3/TRBV12-4,.,TRBJ2-4,.,TGTGCCAGCAGTTTTGTAGGGGCTTCGACCAAAAACATTCAGTACTTC,CASSFVGASTKNIQYF
TRBV6-2/TRBV6-3,.,TRBJ1-2,TRBD1,TGTGCCAGCAGTTCGCCGGACAGGGCCACCTATGGCTACACCTTC,CASSSPDRATYGYTF
TRBV7-2,.,TRBJ2-1,.,TGTGCCAGCAGCTTAGTCGGGTCAGCGAGCAATGAGCAGTTCTTC,CASSLVGSASNEQFF
TRBV18,.,TRBJ1-5,.,TGTGCCAGCTCACCAGAGGGTTGGCAGCCCCAGCATTTT,CASSPEGWQPQHF
TRBV12-3/TRBV12-4,.,TRBJ2-3,.,TGTGCCAGCAGTTTGTACCCCGTCGGGGGAGATACGCAGTATTTT,CASSLYPVGGDTQYF
TRBV20-1,.,TRBJ1-6,.,TGCAGTGCTAGAGATAGGGGGGATGAGCCCCTCCACTTT,CSARDRGDEPLHF
TRBV20-1,few,TRBJ2-2,.,TGCAGTGCTAGAGCTAATACGATCATTGATAGCCACCGCGCCGGGGAGCTGTTTTTT,CSARANTIIDSHRAGELFF
TRBV5-1,.,TRBJ2-2,TRBD1,TGCGCCAGCACCGACCAGGGGGTAGGGAACACCGGGGAGCTGTTTTTT,CASTDQGVGNTGELFF
TRBV27,.,TRBJ1-1,.,TGTGCCAGCAGTAAACTAATACCGGACGGACCTTTGAACACTGAAGCTTTCTTT,CASSKLIPDGPLNTEAFF
TRBV12-3/TRBV12-4,.,TRBJ2-5,TRBD1,TGTGCCAGCAGTCTAGACAGGGGGCAGGTGACCCAGTACTTC,CASSLDRGQVTQYF
TRBV5-1,few,TRBJ1-1,.,TGCGCCAGCAGGCCGAGGGGGATTGGGAACACTGAAGCTTTCTTT,CASRPRGIGNTEAFF
TRBV5-1,.,TRBJ1-2,.,TGCGCCAGCAGCTTTGAGGGAGTGCCCTATTATGGCTACACCTTC,CASSFEGVPYYGYTF
TRBV29-1,few,TRBJ2-5,.,TGCAGCGTTGCTCGGACCCTAGAGACCCAGTACTTC,CSVARTLETQYF
TRBV6-2/TRBV6-3,few,TRBJ1-6,.,TGTGCCAGCAGTTTGTTGAATTCACCCCTCCACTTT,CASSLLNSPLHF
TRBV12-3/TRBV12-4,few,TRBJ1-5,.,TGTGCCAGCAGTTTCGACCCCGGGGTTCAGCCCCAGCATTTT,CASSFDPGVQPQHF
TRBV5-5,.,TRBJ1-3,.,TGTGCCAGCAGCGGCCGGACGGCCAGCTCTGGAAACACCATATATTTT,CASSGRTASSGNTIYF
TRBV20-1,.,TRBJ2-1,TRBD2,TGCAGTGCGGTAGCGGGGGGGCTTCGGAATGAGCAGTTCTTC,CSAVAGGLRNEQFF
TRBV7-2,few,TRBJ2-1,.,TGTGCCAGCAGCGACGTGGGGCGACACAATGAGCAGTTCTTC,CASSDVGRHNEQFF
TRBV28,.,TRBJ2-3,.,TGTGCCAGCAGTTTTCCCGGGGCCATAGGGGATACGCAGTATTTT,CASSFPGAIGDTQYF
TRBV7-9,many,TRBJ2-3,.,TGTGCCAGCAGCTCCTATACTAGCACAGATACGCAGTATTTT,CASSSYTSTDTQYF
TRBV15,many,TRBJ2-5,.,TGTGCCACCAGCAGATCGCAAGTACAAGAGACCCAGTACTTC,CATSRSQVQETQYF
TRBV7-2,many,TRBJ2-3,TRBD2,TGTGCCAGCAGCTTAAGCGGGGGGGCCCATCATACGCAGTATTTT,CASSLSGGAHHTQYF
TRBV19,.,TRBJ2-1,.,TGTTCCAGTAGATGCTTGGACTTCCGCAATGAGCAGTTCTTC,CSSRCLDFRNEQFF
TRBV5-1,once,TRBJ2-7,.,TGCGCCAGCAGCCCGGGGGGCCGTCAAATTACTAGGGAGCAGTACTTC,CASSPGGRQITREQYF
TRBV11-2,few,TRBJ2-3,.,TGTGCCAGCAGCTTAGGAGCCTTTACGCAGTATTTT,CASSLGAFTQYF
TRBV6-1,.,TRBJ2-7,.,TGTGCCAGCAGTCCCCTCGGACAAGGTGGTTTCTACGAGCAGTACTTC,CASSPLGQGGFYEQYF
TRBV5-1,.,TRBJ2-3,TRBD1,TGCGCCAGCAGCTCACAGGGGGCAGGCACAGATACGCAGTATTTT,CASSSQGAGTDTQYF
TRBV20-1,.,TRBJ1-5,TRBD1,TGCAGTGCTCGCAGGACAGGGAATCAGCCCCAGCATTTT,CSARRTGNQPQHF
TRBV10-3,.,TRBJ2-7,.,TGTGCCATCAGTGATTCCGGGACAACCTCCTACGAGCAGTACTTC,CAISDSGTTSYEQYF
TRBV27,.,TRBJ1-5,.,TGTGCCAGCAGTTTATCGGTTGGAGAGGGAAGATGGCCCCAGCATTTT,CASSLSVGEGRWPQHF
TRBV12-3/TRBV12-4,.,TRBJ1-5,TRBD1,TGTGCCAGCAGTTTCTCCAGGGGGCTAGGTCAGCCCCAGCATTTT,CASSFSRGLGQPQHF
TRBV19,.,TRBJ2-3,.,TGTGCCAGTAGAGGGGACCCGGCGGGTACGCAGTATTTT,CASRGDPAGTQYF
TRBV20-1,few,TRBJ2-1,.,TGCAGTGCCTCAGAGGACTTAGTAGGTGAGCAGTTCTTC,CSASEDLVGEQFF
TRBV5-5,.,TRBJ2-1,.,TGTGCCAGCAGACTTGGGGCGGGGAATGAGCAGTTCTTC,CASRLGAGNEQFF
TRBV20-1,.,TRBJ2-7,TRBD2,TGCAGTGCTAGCCGGACTAGCGTTTTGCCCTACGAGCAGTACTTC,CSASRTSVLPYEQYF
TRBV7-2,.,TRBJ2-1,TRBD1,TGTGCCAGCAGCTTAGCCAGGGGGCACGATGAGCAGTTCTTC,CASSLARGHDEQFF
TRBV18,.,TRBJ2-7,TRBD2,TGTGCCAGCTCACCCCGCCGGGTAGCGGGGGGTACCTACGAGCAGTACTTC,CASSPRRVAGGTYEQYF
TRBV12-3/TRBV12-4,few,TRBJ2-3,.,TGTGCCAGCAGCTCCAAGGCCCGCCGACGGATCCTTACAGATACGCAGTATTTT,CASSSKARRRILTDTQYF
TRBV20-1,.,TRBJ2-5,TRBD2,TGCAGTGCTAGGATGGGAAGCGGGGGCCTTCTCCAAGAGACCCAGTACTTC,CSARMGSGGLLQETQYF
TRBV28,.,TRBJ2-5,.,TGTGCCAGCAGTTCGCGGGGGCTTGATGAGACCCAGTACTTC,CASSSRGLDETQYF
TRBV12-3/TRBV12-4,few,TRBJ2-3,TRBD1,TGTGCCAGCAGCCACTCTACCCTACAGGGGGGCGCAGATACGCAGTATTTT,CASSHSTLQGGADTQYF
TRBV5-1,.,TRBJ1-2,.,TGCGCCAGCAGCTTGCAGGCAGGGCGGGGACTTACAGGCTACACCTTC,CASSLQAGRGLTGYTF
TRBV4-1,many,TRBJ2-7,.,TGCGCCAGCAGCCAAGATAGGCGGGGATCGTCTTACGAGCAGTACTTC,CASSQDRRGSSYEQYF
TRBV5-1,.,TRBJ2-7,.,TGCGCCAGCAGCTTGGACCTCAGGCCCTACGAGCAGTACTTC,CASSLDLRPYEQYF
TRBV20-1,few,TRBJ2-5,.,TGCAGTGCTACCCGGGGCAGGGTCCAAGAGACCCAGTACTTC,CSATRGRVQETQYF
TRBV19,few,TRBJ2-7,TRBD1,TGTGCCAGTAACGCAGGGGGCGCGGAGTACGAGCAGTACTTC,CASNAGGAEYEQYF
TRBV7-2,many,TRBJ2-3,TRBD2,TGTGCCAGCAGCTTAGCGGGGGGACTATGGAGCACAGATACGCAGTATTTT,CASSLAGGLWSTDTQYF
TRBV7-6,few,TRBJ2-2,TRBD2,TGTGCCAGCAGCTTATCTACTAGCGGGGGGCGGCAAATCACCGGGGAGCTGTTTTTT,CASSLSTSGGRQITGELFF
TRBV20-1,.,TRBJ2-3,.,TGCAGTGCTAGAGATGCGGTGGCAGGCCGCACAGATACGCAGTATTTT,CSARDAVAGRTDTQYF
TRBV4-1,.,TRBJ2-1,TRBD2,TGCGCCAGCAGCCAAACTCTAGCGGCATACAATGAGCAGTTCTTC,CASSQTLAAYNEQFF
TRBV9,few,TRBJ2-1,.,TGTGCCAGCAGCCTACGCACCAGCAACAATGAGCAGTTCTTC,CASSLRTSNNEQFF
TRBV7-9,.,TRBJ2-1,.,TGTGCCAGCAGCTTAGGTCTAAGGGTTAATCCCTACAATGAGCAGTTCTTC,CASSLGLRVNPYNEQFF
TRBV10-3,few,TRBJ2-7,.,TGTGCCATCAGGACGGGGAGGCAGAACTACGAGCAGTACTTC,CAIRTGRQNYEQYF
TRBV6-5,.,TRBJ2-7,.,TGTGGCAGCAGTCGGACCGACTACGAGCAGTACTTC,CGSSRTDYEQYF
TRBV11-2,.,TRBJ2-1,TRBD1,TGTGCCAGCAGCCCACGAAGGACAGGGTCCAATGAGCAGTTCTTC,CASSPRRTGSNEQFF
TRBV4-1,.,TRBJ1-2,.,TGCGCCAGCAGCCAAGATCCAGGGAGAGAAGGTGGCTACACCTTC,CASSQDPGREGGYTF
TRBV27,.,TRBJ1-5,.,TGTGCCAGCAGACCTCTAAGGGGGGGGCGAAATCAGCCCCAGCATTTT,CASRPLRGGRNQPQHF
TRBV20-1,few,TRBJ2-5,.,TGCAGTGCTCGGTTCAGGGCTGAACAGTACTTC,CSARFRAEQYF
TRBV7-2,.,TRBJ2-3,TRBD1,TGTGCCAGCAGACAGGGGAAGAATGCGGGCACAGATACGCAGTATTTT,CASRQGKNAGTDTQYF
TRBV15,.,TRBJ1-5,TRBD1,TGTGCCACCAGCAGAGATGCCGGGACAGGGGGGCCAAGCAATCAGCCCCAGCATTTT,CATSRDAGTGGPSNQPQHF